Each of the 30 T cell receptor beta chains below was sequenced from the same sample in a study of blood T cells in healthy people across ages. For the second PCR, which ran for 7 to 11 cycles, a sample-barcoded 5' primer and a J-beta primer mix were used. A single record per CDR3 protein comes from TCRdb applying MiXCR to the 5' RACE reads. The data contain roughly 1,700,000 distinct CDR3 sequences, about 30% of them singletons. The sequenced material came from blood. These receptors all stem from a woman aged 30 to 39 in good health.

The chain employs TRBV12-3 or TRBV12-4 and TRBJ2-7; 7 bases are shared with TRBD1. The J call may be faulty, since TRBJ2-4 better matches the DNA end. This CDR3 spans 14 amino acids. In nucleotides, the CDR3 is TGTGCCAGCAGTCCTCGACAGGGAGTGGACATTCAGTACTTC. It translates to CASSPRQGVDIQYF.

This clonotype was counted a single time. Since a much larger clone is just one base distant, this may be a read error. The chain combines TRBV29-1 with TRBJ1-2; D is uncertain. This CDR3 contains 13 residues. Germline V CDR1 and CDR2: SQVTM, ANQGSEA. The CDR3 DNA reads TGCAACGTAGAGCGGGTGCTACACTATGGCTACACCTTC. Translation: CNVERVLHYGYTF.

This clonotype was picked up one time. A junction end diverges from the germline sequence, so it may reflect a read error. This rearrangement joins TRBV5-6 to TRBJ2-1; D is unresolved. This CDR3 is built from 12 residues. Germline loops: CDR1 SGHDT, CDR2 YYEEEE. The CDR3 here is CAGSSKVREQFF. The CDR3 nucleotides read TGTGCCGGCAGCTCGAAAGTAAGGGAGCAGTTCTTC.

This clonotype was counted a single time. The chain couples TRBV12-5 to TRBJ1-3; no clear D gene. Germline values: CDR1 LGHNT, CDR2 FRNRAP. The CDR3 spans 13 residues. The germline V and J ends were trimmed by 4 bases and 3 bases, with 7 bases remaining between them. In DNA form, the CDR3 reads TGTGCTAGTGGTTCCAGTGGTGGAAACACCATATATTTT. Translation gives CASGSSGGNTIYF.

CDR3 amino acids: CASSAWDYEQFF. The CDR3, as DNA: TGTGCCAGCAGCGCATGGGACTACGAGCAGTTCTTC. The chain links TRBV28 to TRBJ2-1; 7 nucleotides agree with TRBD2. J lost 10 bases, V lost 6 bases, and 6 bases had no gene match. The length of the CDR3 is 12 residues. Germline values: CDR1 MDHEN, CDR2 SYDVKM.

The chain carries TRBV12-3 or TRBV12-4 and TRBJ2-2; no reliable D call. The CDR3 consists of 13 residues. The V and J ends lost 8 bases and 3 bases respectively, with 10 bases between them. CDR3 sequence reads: CASRSWDTGELFF. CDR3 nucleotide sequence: TGTGCCAGCCGCTCTTGGGACACCGGGGAGCTGTTTTTT.

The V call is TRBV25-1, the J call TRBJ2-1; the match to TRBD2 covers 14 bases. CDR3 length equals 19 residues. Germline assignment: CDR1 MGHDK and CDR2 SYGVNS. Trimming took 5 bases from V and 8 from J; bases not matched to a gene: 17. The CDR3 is CASSKIPGLAGVGVDEQFF. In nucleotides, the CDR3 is TGTGCCAGCAGTAAGATCCCGGGACTAGCGGGAGTCGGGGTAGATGAGCAGTTCTTC.

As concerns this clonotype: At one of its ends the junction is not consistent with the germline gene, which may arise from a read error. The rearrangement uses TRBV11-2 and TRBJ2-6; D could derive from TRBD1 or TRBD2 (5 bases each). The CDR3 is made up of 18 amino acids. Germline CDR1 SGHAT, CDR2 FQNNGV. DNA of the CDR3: TGTGCCAGTAGCCCCCTCCTTTTGGGGGTCTCTGGGGCCAACGTCCCGACTTTC. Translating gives CASSPLLLGVSGANVPTF.

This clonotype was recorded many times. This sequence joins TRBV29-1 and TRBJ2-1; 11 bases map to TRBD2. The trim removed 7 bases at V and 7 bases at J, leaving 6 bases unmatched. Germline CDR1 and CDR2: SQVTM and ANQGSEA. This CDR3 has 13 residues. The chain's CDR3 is CSAGTSGRNEQFF. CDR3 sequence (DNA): TGCAGCGCCGGGACTAGCGGAAGGAATGAGCAGTTCTTC.

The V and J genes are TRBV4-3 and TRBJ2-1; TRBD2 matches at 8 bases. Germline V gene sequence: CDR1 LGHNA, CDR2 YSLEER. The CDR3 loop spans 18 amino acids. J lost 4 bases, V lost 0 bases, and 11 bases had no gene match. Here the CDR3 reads CASSQDVGSGETYNEQFF. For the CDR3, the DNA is TGCGCCAGCAGCCAAGATGTCGGTAGCGGGGAGACGTACAATGAGCAGTTCTTC.

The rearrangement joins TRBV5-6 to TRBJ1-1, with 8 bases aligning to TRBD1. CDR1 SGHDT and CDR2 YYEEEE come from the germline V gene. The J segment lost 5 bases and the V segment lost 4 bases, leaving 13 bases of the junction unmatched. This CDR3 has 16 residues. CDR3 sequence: CASSAGTGPRRTEAFF. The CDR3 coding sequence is TGTGCCAGCAGCGCCGGGACAGGCCCCCGGAGAACTGAAGCTTTCTTT. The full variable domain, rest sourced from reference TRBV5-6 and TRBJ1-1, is DAGVTQSPTHLIKTRGQQVTLRCSPKSGHDTVSWYQQALGQGPQFIFQYYEEEERQRGNFPDRFSGHQFPNYSSELNVNALLLGDSALYLCASSAGTGPRRTEAFFGQGTRLTVV.

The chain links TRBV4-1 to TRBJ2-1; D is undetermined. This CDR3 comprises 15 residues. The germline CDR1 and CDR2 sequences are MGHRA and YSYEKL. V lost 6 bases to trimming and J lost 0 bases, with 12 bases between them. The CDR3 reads CASSDDSSSYNEQFF. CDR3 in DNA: TGCGCCAGCAGTGACGATTCCAGCTCCTACAATGAGCAGTTCTTC.

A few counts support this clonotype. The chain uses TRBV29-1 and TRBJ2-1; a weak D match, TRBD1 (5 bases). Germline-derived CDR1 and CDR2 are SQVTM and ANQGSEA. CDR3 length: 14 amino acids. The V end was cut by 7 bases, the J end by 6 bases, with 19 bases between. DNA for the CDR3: TGCAGCGCCTCCCGGACAAACACCTGCAATGAGCAGTTCTTC. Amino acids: CSASRTNTCNEQFF.

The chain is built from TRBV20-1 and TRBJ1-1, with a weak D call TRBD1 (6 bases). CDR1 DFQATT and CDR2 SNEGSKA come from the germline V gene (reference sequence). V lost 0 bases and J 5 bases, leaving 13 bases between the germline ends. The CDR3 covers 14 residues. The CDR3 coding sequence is TGCAGTGCTAGAGATCAAAGGGGGGGGACTGAAGCTTTCTTT. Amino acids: CSARDQRGGTEAFF.

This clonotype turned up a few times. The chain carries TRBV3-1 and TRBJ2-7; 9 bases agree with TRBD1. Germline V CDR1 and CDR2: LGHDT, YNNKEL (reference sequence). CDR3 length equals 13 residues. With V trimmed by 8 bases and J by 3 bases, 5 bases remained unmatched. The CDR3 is CASGRQGGYEQYF. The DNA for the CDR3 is TGTGCCAGCGGAAGACAGGGGGGCTACGAGCAGTACTTC.

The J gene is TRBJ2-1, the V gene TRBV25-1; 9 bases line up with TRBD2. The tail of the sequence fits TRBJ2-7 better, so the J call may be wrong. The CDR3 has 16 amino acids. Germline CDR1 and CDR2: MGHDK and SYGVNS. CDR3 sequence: CASSEYGAGGTYEQYF. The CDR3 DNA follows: TGTGCCAGCAGTGAATATGGAGCGGGAGGCACCTACGAGCAGTACTTC.

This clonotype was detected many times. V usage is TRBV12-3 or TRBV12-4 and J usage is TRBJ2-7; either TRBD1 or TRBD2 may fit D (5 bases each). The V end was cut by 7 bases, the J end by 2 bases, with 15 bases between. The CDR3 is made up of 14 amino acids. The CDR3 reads CASTNTGLTYEQYF. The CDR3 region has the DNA TGTGCCAGCACCAATACAGGACTTACCTACGAGCAGTACTTC.

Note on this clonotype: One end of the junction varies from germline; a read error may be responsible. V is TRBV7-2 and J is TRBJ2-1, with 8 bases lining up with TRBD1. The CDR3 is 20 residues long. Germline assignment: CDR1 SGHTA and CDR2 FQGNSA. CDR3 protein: CASSLALQGVLLYSYNKQFF. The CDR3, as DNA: TGTGCCAGCAGCTTAGCGTTACAGGGGGTTCTTCTATACTCCTACAATAAGCAGTTCTTC.

CDR3 in amino acids: CASSAPGGSSPNYGYTF. The CDR3 DNA reads as TGTGCCAGCAGTGCTCCGGGGGGGTCCTCACCTAACTATGGCTACACCTTC. The V and J genes are TRBV28 and TRBJ1-2; D is possibly TRBD1 (5 bases). The CDR3 runs to 17 residues. Germline CDR1 is MDHEN and CDR2 is SYDVKM. The V end was cut by 5 bases, the J end by 0 bases, with 19 bases between.

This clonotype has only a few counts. The CDR3 spells CASTRQGLTTDTQYF. Written as DNA, the CDR3 is TGTGCCAGCACCCGACAGGGGCTCACCACAGATACGCAGTATTTT. This chain uses TRBV6-5 with TRBJ2-3; 8 positions match TRBD1. Germline CDR1 reads MNHEY; CDR2 reads SVGAGI. The CDR3 contains 15 residues. With 7 bases clipped from V and 2 bases from J, the junction kept 8 bases outside the gene matches.

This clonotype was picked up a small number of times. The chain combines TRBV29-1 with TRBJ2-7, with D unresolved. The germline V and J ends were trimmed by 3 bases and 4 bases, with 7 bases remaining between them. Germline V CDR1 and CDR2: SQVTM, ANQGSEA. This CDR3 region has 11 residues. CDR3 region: CSVEVRYEQYF. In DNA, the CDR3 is TGCAGCGTTGAGGTCAGGTACGAGCAGTACTTC.

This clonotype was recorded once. CDR3 loop: CASRNPGGTYEQYF. CDR3 in DNA: TGTGCCAGCAGAAACCCCGGGGGGACCTACGAGCAGTACTTC. V usage is TRBV28 and J usage is TRBJ2-7, with 7 bases identical to TRBD2. Germline V gene data show CDR1 as MDHEN and CDR2 as SYDVKM. The V segment lost 6 bases and the J segment 2 bases; nucleotides outside the gene matches: 7. The CDR3 is 14 amino acids.

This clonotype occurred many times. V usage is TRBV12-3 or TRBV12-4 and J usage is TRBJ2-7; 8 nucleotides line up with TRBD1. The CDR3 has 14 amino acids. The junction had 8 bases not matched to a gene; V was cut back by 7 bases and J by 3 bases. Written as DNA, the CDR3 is TGTGCCAGCACCATAACAGGGGGACTCTACGAGCAGTACTTC. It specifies CASTITGGLYEQYF.

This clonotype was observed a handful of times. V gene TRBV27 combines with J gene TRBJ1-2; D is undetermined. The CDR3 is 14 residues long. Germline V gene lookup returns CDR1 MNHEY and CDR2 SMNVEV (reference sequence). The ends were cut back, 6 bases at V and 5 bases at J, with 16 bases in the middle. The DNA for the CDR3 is TGTGCCAGCAGCCTTACCGGGCCACAGTATGGCTACACCTTC. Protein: CASSLTGPQYGYTF.

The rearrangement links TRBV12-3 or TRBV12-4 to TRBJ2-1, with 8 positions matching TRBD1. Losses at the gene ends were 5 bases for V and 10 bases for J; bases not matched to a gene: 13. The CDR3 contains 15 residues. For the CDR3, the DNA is TGTGCCAGCAGTCTTAGGACAGGGAGACCGCCGGAGCAGTTCTTC. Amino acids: CASSLRTGRPPEQFF.

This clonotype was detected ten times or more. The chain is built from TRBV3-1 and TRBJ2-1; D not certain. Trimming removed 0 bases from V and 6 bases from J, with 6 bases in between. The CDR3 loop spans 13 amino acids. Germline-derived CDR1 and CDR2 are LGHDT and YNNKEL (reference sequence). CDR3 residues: CASSQDLGNEQFF. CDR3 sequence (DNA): TGTGCCAGCAGCCAAGATCTTGGCAATGAGCAGTTCTTC.

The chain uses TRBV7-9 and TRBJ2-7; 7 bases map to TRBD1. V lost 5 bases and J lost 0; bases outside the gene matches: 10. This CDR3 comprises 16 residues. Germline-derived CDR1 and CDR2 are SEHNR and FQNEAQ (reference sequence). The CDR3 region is CASSTPPGQSSYEQYF. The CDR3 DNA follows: TGTGCCAGCAGCACACCGCCGGGACAGAGCTCCTACGAGCAGTACTTC.

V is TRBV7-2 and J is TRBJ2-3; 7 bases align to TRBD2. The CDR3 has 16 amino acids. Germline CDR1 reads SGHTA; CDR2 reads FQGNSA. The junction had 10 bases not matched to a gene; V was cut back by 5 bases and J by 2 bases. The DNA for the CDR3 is TGTACCAGCAGCCCGGGGGGAGCGGCCTACACAGATACGCAGTATTTT. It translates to CTSSPGGAAYTDTQYF.

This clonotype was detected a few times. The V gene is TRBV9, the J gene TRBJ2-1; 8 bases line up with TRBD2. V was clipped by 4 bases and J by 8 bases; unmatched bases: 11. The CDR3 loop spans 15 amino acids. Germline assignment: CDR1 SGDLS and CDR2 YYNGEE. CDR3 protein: CASSPGPAGVDEQFF. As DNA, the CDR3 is TGTGCCAGCAGCCCGGGTCCAGCGGGGGTCGATGAGCAGTTCTTC.

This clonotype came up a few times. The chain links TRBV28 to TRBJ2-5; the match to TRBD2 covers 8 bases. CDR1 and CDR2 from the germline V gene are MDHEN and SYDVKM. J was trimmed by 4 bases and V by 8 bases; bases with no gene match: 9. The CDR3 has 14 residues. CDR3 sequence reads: CASVGRGEGETQYF. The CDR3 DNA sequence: TGTGCCAGCGTGGGGCGGGGGGAAGGAGAGACCCAGTACTTC. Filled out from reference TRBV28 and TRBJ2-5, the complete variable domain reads DVKVTQSSRYLVKRTGEKVFLECVQDMDHENMFWYRQDPGLGLRLIYFSYDVKMKEKGDIPEGYSVSREKKERFSLILESASTNQTSMYLCASVGRGEGETQYFGPGTRLLVL.